The 27 T cell receptor beta chains given below trace back to one sample, sequenced in a study of graft-versus-host responses after intestinal transplantation. These receptors have no identified antigens. Clones were sequenced by immunoSEQ multiplex PCR, and TCRdb holds only the in-frame ones, with some missing. The profile shows some 92,000 clones, around nine tenths of them singletons. This specimen was unstimulated CD4+ T cells sorted from spleen or lymph node cells, taken before intestinal transplant. The receptor source for this set is a human donor who received an intestinal transplant.

The rearrangement uses TRBV30 and TRBJ1-2; D might be TRBD1 (6 bases). Germline CDR1 and CDR2: GTSNPN and SVGIG (reference sequence). V dropped 2 bases and J dropped 2 bases, with 9 bases sitting between them. The CDR3 extends over 13 amino acids. This chain's CDR3 is CAWSKGGNYGYTF. The DNA for the CDR3 is TGTGCCTGGAGTAAGGGGGGAAACTATGGCTACACCTTC.

This chain uses TRBV6-5 with TRBJ2-4; 8 bases line up with TRBD1. V dropped 5 bases and J dropped 11; count of bases not matched to a gene: 2. Looked up from germline, CDR1 is MNHEY and CDR2 is SVGAGI. The CDR3 consists of 11 residues. The CDR3 sequence: CASSQGQVQYF. CDR3 coding DNA: TGTGCCAGCAGTCAGGGACAGGTTCAGTACTTC.

V gene TRBV7-9 combines with J gene TRBJ1-3; 8 bases are a match to TRBD1. The V and J ends lost 5 bases and 2 bases, in that order; junction bases with no gene match: 8. Germline CDR1 and CDR2: SEHNR and FQNEAQ (reference sequence). CDR3 length: 16 residues. As DNA, the CDR3 is TGTGCCAGCAGCCTACGATCAGGGGGCGCTGGAAACACCATATATTTT. This encodes CASSLRSGGAGNTIYF.

This clone turned up a few times. This chain connects TRBV21-1 to TRBJ1-2; TRBD1, the D gene given by the table, was not confirmed from the DNA. TRBV21-1 is a pseudogene locus. This CDR3 has 14 amino acids. CDR3 region: CASGGTGECYGYTF. CDR3 bases: TGTGCCAGCGGCGGGACAGGAGAGTGCTATGGCTACACCTTC.

The V and J genes are TRBV5-1 and TRBJ2-2; 14 bases match TRBD2. V lost 3 bases to trimming and J lost 8 bases; unmatched junction nucleotides: 6. The CDR3 covers 16 residues. Per germline, CDR1 SGHRS and CDR2 YFSETQ. The CDR3 loop is CASSSWTSGRSGELFF. The CDR3 DNA follows: TGCGCCAGCAGCTCGTGGACTAGCGGGAGGTCGGGGGAGCTGTTTTTT.

This clone was observed once. The gene calls are TRBV4-1 and TRBJ2-3; possibly TRBD1 for D (5 bases). V was shortened by 2 bases and J by 6 bases, with 24 bases between the two germline ends. Germline loops: CDR1 MGHRA, CDR2 YSYEKL. The CDR3 runs to 18 residues. CDR3 loop: CASSQILARGPTVDTQYF. CDR3 sequence (DNA): TGCGCCAGCAGCCAAATCCTCGCTAGGGGTCCGACGGTCGATACGCAGTATTTT.

The V gene is TRBV29-1, the J gene TRBJ1-4; 7 nucleotides match TRBD1. V dropped 7 bases and J dropped 7; count of bases not matched to a gene: 9. This CDR3 has 13 residues. Per the germline V gene, CDR1 is SQVTM and CDR2 is ANQGSEA. For the CDR3, the DNA is TGCAGCGCTCAGGGGGGACCGAGTGAAAAACTGTTTTTT. This gives the protein CSAQGGPSEKLFF. Variable domain in full (rest from reference TRBV29-1 and TRBJ1-4): SAVISQKPSRDICQRGTSLTIQCQVDSQVTMMFWYRQQPGQSLTLIATANQGSEATYESGFVIDKFPISRPNLTFSTLTVSNMSPEDSSIYLCSAQGGPSEKLFFGSGTQLSVL.

The chain carries TRBV7-9 and TRBJ1-3; D remains ambiguous. Germline V gene lookup returns CDR1 SEHNR and CDR2 FQNEAQ (reference sequence). Trimming pared 2 bases from V and 0 bases from J, leaving 8 bases between. The CDR3 sequence is 15 residues long. CDR3 in DNA: TGTGCCAGCAGCTTAAGCCCGAGCTCTGGAAACACCATATATTTT. It translates to CASSLSPSSGNTIYF.

V usage is TRBV2 and J usage is TRBJ2-7; TRBD1 matches at 8 bases. The trim removed 7 bases at V and 0 bases at J, leaving 11 bases unmatched. Germline V lookup: CDR1 SNHLY, CDR2 FYNNEI. This CDR3 has 16 residues. CDR3 in DNA: TGTGCCAGCACACCCCTCACAGGGGGAAGCTCCTACGAGCAGTACTTC. Its protein is CASTPLTGGSSYEQYF.

This chain uses TRBV7-3 with TRBJ1-2; 7 positions match TRBD1. After removal of 1 base from V and 2 bases from J, the junction contained 16 bases not matched to a gene. Germline loops: CDR1 SGHTA, CDR2 FQGTGA. The CDR3 is made up of 19 amino acids. CDR3 sequence reads: CASSLNPVQSLTGNYGYTF. DNA for the CDR3: TGTGCCAGCAGCTTAAACCCCGTGCAGTCTCTGACAGGGAACTATGGCTACACCTTC.

The chain combines TRBV10-3 with TRBJ1-2; no definite D call. The CDR3 consists of 15 residues. CDR1 ENHRY and CDR2 SYGVKD come from the germline V gene. V lost 4 bases and J lost 2, with 14 bases in between. DNA of the CDR3: TGTGCCATCAGTGTGGAGGGATTTGCCAACTATGGCTACACCTTC. It translates to CAISVEGFANYGYTF.

The V and J genes are TRBV18 and TRBJ2-6; D not certain. The germline gives CDR1 KGHSH, CDR2 LQKENI. The CDR3 extends over 16 amino acids. The V and J ends lost 0 bases and 1 base respectively, with 7 bases between them. The DNA of the CDR3 is TGTGCCAGCTCACCACCTGTTATGTCTGGGGCCAACGTCCTGACTTTC. Its translation is CASSPPVMSGANVLTF. The full variable domain, with the rest looked up from reference TRBV18 and TRBJ2-6, is NAGVMQNPRHLVRRRGQEARLRCSPMKGHSHVYWYRQLPEEGLKFMVYLQKENIIDESGMPKERFSAEFPKEGPSILRIQQVVRGDSAAYFCASSPPVMSGANVLTFGAGSRLTVL.

The chain links TRBV5-4 to TRBJ1-2; D remains unclear. V dropped 0 bases and J dropped 4 bases, with 10 bases sitting between them. Germline V gene data show CDR1 as SGHNT and CDR2 as YYREEE (reference sequence). This CDR3 region has 14 residues. In nucleotides, the CDR3 is TGTGCCAGCAGCTTGGATCGGGGTGCCTATGGCTACACCTTC. The encoded protein is CASSLDRGAYGYTF.

This sequence joins TRBV5-8 and TRBJ1-5, with TRBD1 identical over 9 bases. The CDR3 extends over 17 amino acids. J was trimmed by 2 bases and V by 1 base; bases with no gene match: 7. The V gene's germline CDR1 is SGHTS and CDR2 YDEGEE. In DNA form, the CDR3 reads TGTGCCAGCAGCTTGCGTTGGACAGGGGTTGGCAATCAGCCCCAGCATTTT. Translation: CASSLRWTGVGNQPQHF.

The gene calls are TRBV2 and TRBJ2-7; D is possibly TRBD1 (5 bases). There are 13 residues in the CDR3. Germline CDR1 and CDR2: SNHLY and FYNNEI. Trimming shortened V by 6 bases and J by 6 bases, and 15 bases separated the two germline ends. CDR3 loop: CASRNGQLGEQYF. CDR3 nucleotides: TGTGCCAGCAGGAACGGACAACTCGGCGAGCAGTACTTC. Based on the CDR3 plus reference TRBV2 and TRBJ2-7, the full variable domain is EPEVTQTPSHQVTQMGQEVILRCVPISNHLYFYWYRQILGQKVEFLVSFYNNEISEKSEIFDDQFSVERPDGSNFTLKIRSTKLEDSAMYFCASRNGQLGEQYFGPGTRLTVT.

CDR3 in amino acids: CSVGDNNEKLFF. CDR3 bases: TGCAGCGTTGGGGACAACAATGAAAAACTGTTTTTT. The rearrangement uses TRBV29-1 and TRBJ1-4; TRBD1 might be the D (6 bases). The CDR3 is 12 residues long. With 4 bases removed from V and 5 bases from J, the gap between germline ends came to 8 bases. The germline CDR1 and CDR2 sequences are SQVTM and ANQGSEA.

DNA of the CDR3: TGCGCCAGCAGCTTGAGAGGGTTGACTGAAGCTTTCTTT. Translating gives CASSLRGLTEAFF. V usage is TRBV5-1 and J usage is TRBJ1-1, with no clear D. Germline loops: CDR1 SGHRS, CDR2 YFSETQ. Deletions cut 1 base from V and 5 bases from J, with 9 bases between. The CDR3 consists of 13 residues.

This rearrangement joins TRBV9 to TRBJ2-1; tentatively, D is TRBD1 (6 bases). V was cut by 2 bases and J by 1 base, with 10 bases left in between. This CDR3 spans 15 amino acids. Germline values: CDR1 SGDLS, CDR2 YYNGEE. CDR3 region: CASSVMRGSYNEQFF. The CDR3 DNA reads as TGTGCCAGCAGCGTTATGAGGGGGTCCTACAATGAGCAGTTCTTC.

On this clone itself: The germline gene is not matched at one end of the junction; a read error may be the cause. The V gene is TRBV7-3, the J gene TRBJ2-3; a weak D match, TRBD2 (6 bases). The V gene's germline CDR1 is SGHTA and CDR2 FQGTGA. This CDR3 is built from 15 residues. CDR3 loop: CASSFSGESTDAQYF. Here the CDR3 DNA reads TGTGCCAGCAGCTTTAGCGGAGAAAGCACAGATGCGCAGTATTTT.

This chain joins TRBV5-1 and TRBJ2-1, with 7 bases matching TRBD1. The CDR3 runs 14 residues. The trim removed 2 bases at V and 5 bases at J, leaving 4 bases unmatched. The germline CDR1 and CDR2 sequences are SGHRS and YFSETQ. The CDR3 region has the DNA TGCGCCAGCAGCTTAGGGACAGAAAACAATGAGCAGTTCTTC. It codes for CASSLGTENNEQFF.

The chain is built from TRBV13 and TRBJ2-3; a weak D match, TRBD2 (5 bases). V dropped 5 bases and J dropped 0 bases, with 12 bases sitting between them. CDR1 is PRHDT and CDR2 is FYEKMQ in the germline V gene (reference sequence). The CDR3 has 15 amino acids. The CDR3 bases are TGTGCCAGCAGCCGTAACGGGAAAAGCACAGATACGCAGTATTTT. Amino acids: CASSRNGKSTDTQYF. Complete variable domain (other parts from reference TRBV13 and TRBJ2-3): AAGVIQSPRHLIKEKRETATLKCYPIPRHDTVYWYQQGPGQDPQFLISFYEKMQSDKGSIPDRFSAQQFSDYHSELNMSSLELGDSALYFCASSRNGKSTDTQYFGPGTRLTVL.

This rearrangement joins TRBV4-2 to TRBJ1-5; TRBD1 aligns across 7 bases. V trimming: 0 bases; J trimming: 1 base; junction bases outside the gene matches: 6. The length of the CDR3 is 17 residues. Germline-derived CDR1 and CDR2 are LGHNA and YNFKEQ. In DNA, the CDR3 is TGTGCCAGCAGCCAAGAGTTAACAGGGGAAAGCAATCAGCCCCAGCATTTT. Its translation is CASSQELTGESNQPQHF.

The chain employs TRBV5-1 and TRBJ2-1, with 7 bases that match TRBD1. The germline gives CDR1 SGHRS, CDR2 YFSETQ. This CDR3 spans 14 amino acids. J was trimmed by 3 bases and V by 4 bases; bases with no gene match: 4. CDR3 sequence reads: CASSQGQNYNEQFF. The CDR3 coding sequence is TGCGCCAGCAGCCAGGGACAGAACTACAATGAGCAGTTCTTC.

The chain joins TRBV28 to TRBJ2-7; D gene uncertain. The germline CDR1 and CDR2 sequences are MDHEN and SYDVKM. Deletions cut 11 bases from V and 6 bases from J, with 23 bases between. The CDR3 has 14 residues. Written as DNA, the CDR3 is TGTGCCGTCCACTCCGGACCGCCGGTTGGCGAGCAGTACTTC. Encoded protein: CAVHSGPPVGEQYF.

The chain has TRBV20-1 and TRBJ2-3; D unclear. Per the germline V gene, CDR1 is DFQATT and CDR2 is SNEGSKA (reference sequence). CDR3 length: 11 amino acids. V lost 0 bases, J lost 5 bases, and 3 bases lay in between. CDR3 nucleotides: TGCAGTGCTAGAGAAGGAGATACGCAGTATTTT. Amino acids: CSAREGDTQYF.

The chain has TRBV4-1 and TRBJ2-3, with TRBD2 as a possible D gene (6 bases). Trimming removed 4 bases at V and 0 bases at J, with 20 bases between. The germline CDR1 and CDR2 sequences are MGHRA and YSYEKL. CDR3 length equals 18 residues. The CDR3 DNA sequence: TGCGCCAGCAGCCCTCAAAGAGCGGGTACGGCTAGCACAGATACGCAGTATTTT. Translation: CASSPQRAGTASTDTQYF.

The genes are TRBV5-4 and TRBJ2-7, with unresolved D. This CDR3 contains 13 residues. The germline gives CDR1 SGHNT, CDR2 YYREEE (reference sequence). The V gene lost 2 bases and the J gene lost 5 bases, with 11 bases spanning the gap. In DNA form, the CDR3 reads TGTGCCAGCAGCTTTGGCTCTCTGGACGAGCAGTACTTC. Translated, it gives CASSFGSLDEQYF.